This T cell receptor (beta chain) was retrieved from a study of blood T cell repertoires in COVID-19. Whole-study context: COVID-19 samples from acute and convalescent phases originated in the United States, Italy and Spain. T cells, B-cell-depleted T cells, or PBMCs supplied cDNA or gDNA.

The CDR3 has 14 amino acids. From germline, CDR1 is LNHDA and CDR2 SQIVND (reference sequence). As handled by the study authors: Scientists estimated how many nucleated cells there were by amplifying reference gene primers. The data were produced by immunoSEQ multiplex PCR, yet TCRdb's version contains in-frame clones alone and is incomplete. The DNA was the basis for D and trimming; V, J and clone size are from that table. Among under 250,000 clones, 85% to 90% were seen once, and the ten largest hold around 1.7%. To note about this clone: At one end the junction does not follow the germline gene, possibly because of a read error.

The source material was PBMCs or T cells enriched from blood (not recorded which). The chain uses TRBV19 and TRBJ2-1; tentative D call: TRBD2 (8 bases). The TCR comes from a man aged 35-49 years who had recovered from COVID-19. CDR3 amino acids: CASSIVAGQHEQFF. The CDR3 DNA reads as TGTGCCAGTAGCATAGTAGCGGGACAGCATGAGCAGTTCTTC.